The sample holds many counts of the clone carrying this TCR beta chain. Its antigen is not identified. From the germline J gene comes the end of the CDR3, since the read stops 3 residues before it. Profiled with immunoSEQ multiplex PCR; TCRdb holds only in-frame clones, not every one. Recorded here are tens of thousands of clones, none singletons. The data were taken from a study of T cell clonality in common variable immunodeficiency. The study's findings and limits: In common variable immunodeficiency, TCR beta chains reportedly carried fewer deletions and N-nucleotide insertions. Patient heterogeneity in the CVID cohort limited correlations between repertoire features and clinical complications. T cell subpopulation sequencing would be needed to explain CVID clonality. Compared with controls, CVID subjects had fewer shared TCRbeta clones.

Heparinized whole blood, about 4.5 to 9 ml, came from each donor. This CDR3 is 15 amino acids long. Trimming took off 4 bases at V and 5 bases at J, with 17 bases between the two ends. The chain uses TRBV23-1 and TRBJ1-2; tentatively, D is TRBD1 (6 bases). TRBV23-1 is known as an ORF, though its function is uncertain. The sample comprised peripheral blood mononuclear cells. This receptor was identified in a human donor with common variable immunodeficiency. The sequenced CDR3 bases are TGCGCCAGCAGTCCTAGGGACACGACTCCTTATGGC. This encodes CASSPRDTTPYG. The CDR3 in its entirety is CASSPRDTTPYGYTF.